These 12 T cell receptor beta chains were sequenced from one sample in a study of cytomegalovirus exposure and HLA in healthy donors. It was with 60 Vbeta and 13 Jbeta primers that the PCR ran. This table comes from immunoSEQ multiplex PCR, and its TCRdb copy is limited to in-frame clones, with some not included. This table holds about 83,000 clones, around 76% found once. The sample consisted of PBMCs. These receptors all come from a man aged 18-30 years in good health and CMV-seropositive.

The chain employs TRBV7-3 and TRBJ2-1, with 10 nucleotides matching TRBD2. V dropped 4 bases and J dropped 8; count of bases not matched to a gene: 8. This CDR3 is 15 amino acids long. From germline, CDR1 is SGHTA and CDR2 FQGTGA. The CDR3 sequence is CASSWTSGLNDEQFF. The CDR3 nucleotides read TGTGCCAGCAGCTGGACTAGCGGACTAAACGATGAGCAGTTCTTC.

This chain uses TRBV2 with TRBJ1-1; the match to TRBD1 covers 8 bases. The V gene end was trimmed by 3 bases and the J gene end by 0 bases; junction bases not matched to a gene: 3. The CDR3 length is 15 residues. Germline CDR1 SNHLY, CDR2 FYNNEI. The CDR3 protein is CASSDRGPLNTEAFF. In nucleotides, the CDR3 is TGTGCCAGCAGTGACAGGGGGCCACTGAACACTGAAGCTTTCTTT.

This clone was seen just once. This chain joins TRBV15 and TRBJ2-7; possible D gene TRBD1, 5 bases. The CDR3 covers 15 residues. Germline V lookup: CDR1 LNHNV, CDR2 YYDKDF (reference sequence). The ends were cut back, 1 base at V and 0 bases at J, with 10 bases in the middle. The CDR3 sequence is CATSRGGSHSYEQYF. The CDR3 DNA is TGTGCCACCAGCAGAGGGGGCAGTCACTCCTACGAGCAGTACTTC. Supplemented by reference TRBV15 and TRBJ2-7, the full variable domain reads DAMVIQNPRYQVTQFGKPVTLSCSQTLNHNVMYWYQQKSSQAPKLLFHYYDKDFNNEADTPDNFQSRRPNTSFCFLDIRSPGLGDTAMYLCATSRGGSHSYEQYFGPGTRLTVT.

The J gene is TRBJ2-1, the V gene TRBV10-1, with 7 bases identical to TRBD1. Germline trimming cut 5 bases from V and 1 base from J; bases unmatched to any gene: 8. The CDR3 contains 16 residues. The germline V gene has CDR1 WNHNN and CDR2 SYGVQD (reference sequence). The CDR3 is CASSPSTGESYNEQFF. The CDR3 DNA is TGCGCCAGCAGTCCGTCCACAGGGGAATCCTACAATGAGCAGTTCTTC.

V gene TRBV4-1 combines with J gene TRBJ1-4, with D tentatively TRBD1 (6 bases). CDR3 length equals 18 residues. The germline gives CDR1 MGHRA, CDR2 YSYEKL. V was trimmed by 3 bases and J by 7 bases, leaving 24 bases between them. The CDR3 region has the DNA TGCGCCAGCAGCCACCCTGTCCGGGGGCGGGGGACCATTGAAAAACTGTTTTTT. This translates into CASSHPVRGRGTIEKLFF.

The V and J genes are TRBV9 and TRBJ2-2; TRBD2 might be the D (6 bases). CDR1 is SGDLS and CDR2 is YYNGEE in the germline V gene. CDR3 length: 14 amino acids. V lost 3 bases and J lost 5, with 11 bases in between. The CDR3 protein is CASSALAGTGELFF. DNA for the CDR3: TGTGCCAGCAGCGCCCTGGCGGGGACCGGGGAGCTGTTTTTT. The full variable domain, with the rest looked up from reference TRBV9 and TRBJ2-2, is DSGVTQTPKHLITATGQRVTLRCSPRSGDLSVYWYQQSLDQGLQFLIQYYNGEERAKGNILERFSAQQFPDLHSELNLSSLELGDSALYFCASSALAGTGELFFGEGSRLTVL.

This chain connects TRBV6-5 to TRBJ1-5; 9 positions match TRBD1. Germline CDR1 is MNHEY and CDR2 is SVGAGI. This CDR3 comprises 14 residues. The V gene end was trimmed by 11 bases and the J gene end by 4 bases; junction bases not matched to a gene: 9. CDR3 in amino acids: CAASRTGANQPQHF. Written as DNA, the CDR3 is TGTGCCGCATCCCGGACAGGGGCTAATCAGCCCCAGCATTTT.

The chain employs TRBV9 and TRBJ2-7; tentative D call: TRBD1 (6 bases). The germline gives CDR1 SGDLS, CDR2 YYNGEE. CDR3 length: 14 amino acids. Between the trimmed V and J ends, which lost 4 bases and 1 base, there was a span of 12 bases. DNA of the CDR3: TGTGCCAGCAGCTCAAGACAGGAGTCCTACGAGCAGTACTTC. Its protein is CASSSRQESYEQYF.

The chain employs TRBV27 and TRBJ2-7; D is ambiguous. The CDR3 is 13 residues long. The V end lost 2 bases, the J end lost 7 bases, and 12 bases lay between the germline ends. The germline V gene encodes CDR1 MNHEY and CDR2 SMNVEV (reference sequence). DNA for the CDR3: TGTGCCAGCAGTTTAGGAGAGGTACGTGAGCAGTACTTC. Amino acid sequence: CASSLGEVREQYF.

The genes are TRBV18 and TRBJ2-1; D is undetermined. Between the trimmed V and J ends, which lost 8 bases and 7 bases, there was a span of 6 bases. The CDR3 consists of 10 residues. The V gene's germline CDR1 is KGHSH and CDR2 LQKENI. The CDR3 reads CASRGNEQFF. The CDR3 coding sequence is TGTGCCAGCCGCGGAAATGAGCAGTTCTTC.

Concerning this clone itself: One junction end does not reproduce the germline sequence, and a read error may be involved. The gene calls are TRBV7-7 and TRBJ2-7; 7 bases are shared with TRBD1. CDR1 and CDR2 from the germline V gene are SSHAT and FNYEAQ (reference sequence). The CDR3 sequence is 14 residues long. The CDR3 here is CASSPLPGGYEQYF. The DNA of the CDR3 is TGTGCTAGCAGCCCGCTCCCAGGGGGCTACGAGCAGTACTTC.

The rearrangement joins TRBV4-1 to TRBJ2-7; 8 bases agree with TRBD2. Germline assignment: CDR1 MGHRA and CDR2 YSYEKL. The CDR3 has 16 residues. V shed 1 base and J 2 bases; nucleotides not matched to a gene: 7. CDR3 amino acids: CASSQVGGRLAYEQYF. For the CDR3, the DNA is TGCGCCAGCAGCCAAGTAGGCGGGAGGCTCGCCTACGAGCAGTACTTC.